A selection of T cell receptor beta chains follows, all from one sample in a study of blood T cell repertoires in COVID-19. Data came from immunoSEQ multiplex PCR; TCRdb stores just in-frame clones and leaves some out. The sample has 190,000 or so clones, about 85% seen once. Material for sequencing was peripheral blood. The source is a woman older than 75 with acute or convalescent COVID-19. CDR3s include the opening cysteine and the closing phenylalanine or tryptophan. Fields, in order: D gene, J gene, clone size, V gene, CDR3 DNA, CDR3 protein. D genes are given only for firm matches. Rows give clone size only sometimes, using once, few, many, or a class for an expanded clone.

d_call: NA; j_call: TRBJ1-5; clone_size: NA; v_call: TRBV6-2/TRBV6-3; cdr3_nt: TGTGCCAGCAGTTTTTTGAGCTCCTATAGCAATCAGCCCCAGCATTTT; cdr3_aa: CASSFLSSYSNQPQHF
d_call: NA; j_call: TRBJ1-2; clone_size: NA; v_call: TRBV30; cdr3_nt: TGTGCCTGGAGTTCGCAGGGATATCGAGACTATGGCTACACCTTC; cdr3_aa: CAWSSQGYRDYGYTF
d_call: NA; j_call: TRBJ1-2; clone_size: NA; v_call: TRBV5-6; cdr3_nt: TGTGCCAGCAGCTCATATGACCGGGGTCACTATGGCTACACCTTC; cdr3_aa: CASSSYDRGHYGYTF
d_call: TRBD1; j_call: TRBJ1-4; clone_size: NA; v_call: TRBV15; cdr3_nt: TGTGCCACCAGCCTGGACAGGCCGACCCAGAATGAAAAACTGTTTTTT; cdr3_aa: CATSLDRPTQNEKLFF
d_call: TRBD2; j_call: TRBJ2-1; clone_size: NA; v_call: TRBV27; cdr3_nt: TGTGCCAGCAGTTTAAGCGGGGGTTACAATGAGCAGTTCTTC; cdr3_aa: CASSLSGGYNEQFF
d_call: NA; j_call: TRBJ1-1; clone_size: NA; v_call: TRBV29-1; cdr3_nt: TGCAGCGTTGAATTCAGCCAGGGAACTGAAGCTTTCTTT; cdr3_aa: CSVEFSQGTEAFF
d_call: NA; j_call: TRBJ1-5; clone_size: NA; v_call: TRBV27; cdr3_nt: TGTGCCAGCAGCCGGACGGTCGAGGGAAATCAGCCCCAGCATTTT; cdr3_aa: CASSRTVEGNQPQHF
d_call: NA; j_call: TRBJ2-2; clone_size: few; v_call: TRBV11-2; cdr3_nt: TGTGCCAGCAGCCCGAAGGGGGGGGGCACCGGGGAGCTGTTTTTT; cdr3_aa: CASSPKGGGTGELFF
d_call: NA; j_call: TRBJ1-1; clone_size: NA; v_call: TRBV5-1; cdr3_nt: TGCGCCAGCAGCAGTTCCGGGACAACAGTGAACACTGAAGCTTTCTTT; cdr3_aa: CASSSSGTTVNTEAFF
d_call: TRBD2; j_call: TRBJ2-3; clone_size: few; v_call: TRBV28; cdr3_nt: TGTGCCAGCAGTTTATCAGGACTAGCGAGGAAGGCGCAGTATTTT; cdr3_aa: CASSLSGLARKAQYF
d_call: TRBD1; j_call: TRBJ2-7; clone_size: NA; v_call: TRBV27; cdr3_nt: TGTGCCAGCAGTCCGCCTACAGGGGGCGAGCAGTACTTC; cdr3_aa: CASSPPTGGEQYF
d_call: TRBD2; j_call: TRBJ2-3; clone_size: NA; v_call: TRBV15; cdr3_nt: TGTGCCACCAGCAGCCGACTAGCGGGAGTGGCAGATACGCAGTATTTT; cdr3_aa: CATSSRLAGVADTQYF
d_call: NA; j_call: TRBJ1-5; clone_size: NA; v_call: TRBV4-3; cdr3_nt: TGCGCCAGCAGCCAAGTGAAGGGGGAGCATCAGCCCCAGCATTTT; cdr3_aa: CASSQVKGEHQPQHF
d_call: TRBD1; j_call: TRBJ2-5; clone_size: once; v_call: TRBV7-8; cdr3_nt: TGTGCCAGCAGCTTAGGACACTACAGGGGGCGGGAGACCCAGTACTTC; cdr3_aa: CASSLGHYRGRETQYF
d_call: NA; j_call: TRBJ2-5; clone_size: NA; v_call: TRBV7-2; cdr3_nt: TGTGCCAGCAGCACTACTAATTCCCAAGAGACCCAGTACTTC; cdr3_aa: CASSTTNSQETQYF
d_call: NA; j_call: TRBJ1-5; clone_size: NA; v_call: TRBV21-1; cdr3_nt: TGTGCCAGCAGCACCCGATCCAGGGTAGCCCACTATAGCAATCAGCCCCAGCATTTT; cdr3_aa: CASSTRSRVAHYSNQPQHF
d_call: NA; j_call: TRBJ2-7; clone_size: NA; v_call: TRBV7-2; cdr3_nt: TGTGCCAGCAGCTCAGATAGGAGTCTCACCTACGAGCAGTACTTC; cdr3_aa: CASSSDRSLTYEQYF
d_call: NA; j_call: TRBJ1-3; clone_size: once; v_call: TRBV5-1; cdr3_nt: TGCGCCAGCAGCCCGGACAGTGGAAACACCATATATTTT; cdr3_aa: CASSPDSGNTIYF
d_call: TRBD2; j_call: TRBJ2-1; clone_size: NA; v_call: TRBV7-3; cdr3_nt: TGTGCCAGCAGCCTAACTAGCGACCCTGACAATGAGCAGTTCTTC; cdr3_aa: CASSLTSDPDNEQFF
d_call: NA; j_call: TRBJ2-7; clone_size: NA; v_call: TRBV6-1; cdr3_nt: TGTGCCAGCAGTGAACAGGGCAGTTATTCCTACGAGCAGTACTTC; cdr3_aa: CASSEQGSYSYEQYF
d_call: TRBD1; j_call: TRBJ1-5; clone_size: NA; v_call: TRBV7-2; cdr3_nt: TGTGCCAGCAGCTTAGCGAGCCAGGGGGAAGGCAATCAGCCCCAGCATTTT; cdr3_aa: CASSLASQGEGNQPQHF
d_call: NA; j_call: TRBJ2-3; clone_size: NA; v_call: TRBV18; cdr3_nt: TGTGCCAGCTCACCACGGGGGGGCGGCTACCCCACAGATACGCAGTATTTT; cdr3_aa: CASSPRGGGYPTDTQYF
d_call: TRBD2; j_call: TRBJ2-3; clone_size: NA; v_call: TRBV3-1/TRBV3-2; cdr3_nt: TGTGCCAGCAGCCAAGAAACCGGACTAGCGGGGGGGCGACTGTATTTT; cdr3_aa: CASSQETGLAGGRLYF